The T cell receptor beta chain under discussion was sequenced for a study of cytotoxic CD8 clonotypes in ibrutinib-treated CLL. Findings and limits, study-wide: Public clonotypes occurred uncommonly; on treatment, they contracted or remained stable. Patients showed higher baseline clonality than age-matched healthy donors, and it tracked circulating CD8+ T-cell counts.

The V end lost 2 bases, the J end lost 6 bases, and 14 bases lay between the germline ends. The CDR3 runs to 14 residues. The germline V gene has CDR1 SGHNT and CDR2 YYREEE (reference sequence). Points on this clone: The target antigen is unknown.

Sequencing was designed to attain a depth spanning 1 in 200,000 to 1 in 1 million T cells. Using immunoSEQ multiplex PCR, the repertoire was profiled, and TCRdb retains in-frame clones only, with some absent. The data show just over 200,000 clones, 60% to 80% seen once. The chain is built from TRBV5-4 and TRBJ1-1; D possibly corresponds to TRBD1 (5 bases). The source was PBMCs, collected after 12 months of ibrutinib treatment. This clonotype was sampled from a human donor with chronic lymphocytic leukemia. The CDR3 spells CASSFGGSISEAFF. DNA of the CDR3: TGTGCCAGCAGCTTCGGGGGGTCGATCTCTGAAGCTTTCTTT.